These 28 T cell receptor beta chains were sequenced from one sample in a study of T cell responses to AZD1222 COVID-19 vaccine. TCRdb's copy holds only in-frame clones and misses some; the assay was immunoSEQ multiplex PCR. The top ten hold over 2.5% of the sample, which has 70,000 to 95,000 clones, just under 90% seen once. The sequences come from peripheral blood, collected on day 0 of MenACWY control vaccination. Receptor source: an adult in good health.

The gene calls are TRBV28 and TRBJ1-2, with TRBD1 as a possible D gene (6 bases). CDR1 and CDR2 from the germline V gene are MDHEN and SYDVKM. The CDR3 consists of 15 residues. Trimming removed 5 bases at V and 7 bases at J, with 20 bases between. CDR3 nucleotides: TGTGCCAGCAGTGTCCCCGGACAGCGGGTCGGTGGCTACACCTTC. Protein product: CASSVPGQRVGGYTF.

The J gene is TRBJ1-5, the V gene TRBV27, with D perhaps TRBD1 (6 bases). V was shortened by 0 bases and J by 5 bases, with 14 bases between the two germline ends. This CDR3 is built from 16 residues. The germline CDR1 and CDR2 sequences are MNHEY and SMNVEV (reference sequence). The CDR3 coding sequence is TGTGCCAGCAGTTTATCGTGGCACAGGGAACATCAGCCCCAGCATTTT. Residues: CASSLSWHREHQPQHF.

DNA of the CDR3: TGCGCCAGCAGTGCCGGACGGAGAAGCAATCAGCCCCAGCATTTT. Protein: CASSAGRRSNQPQHF. The chain carries TRBV10-1 and TRBJ1-5, with no clear D. The germline V and J ends were trimmed by 4 bases and 1 base, with 11 bases remaining between them. This CDR3 has 15 amino acids. CDR1 is WNHNN, CDR2 SYGVQD, per germline (reference sequence).

V is TRBV6-2 or TRBV6-3 and J is TRBJ2-7; 7 nucleotides match TRBD1. V lost 5 bases and J lost 6; bases outside the gene matches: 7. In germline, CDR1 is MNHEY, CDR2 SVGEGT. The CDR3 loop spans 13 amino acids. The CDR3 spells CASSLGGLTEQYF. The CDR3 nucleotides are TGTGCCAGCAGTCTAGGGGGCCTTACCGAGCAGTACTTC.

The chain is built from TRBV18 and TRBJ1-3, with 9 bases fitting TRBD1. Trimming at V came to 4 bases and at J to 4 bases, leaving 8 bases not matched to a gene. Germline CDR1 KGHSH, CDR2 LQKENI. The CDR3 is made up of 16 amino acids. CDR3 amino acids: CASSQSGQGSGNTIYF. The CDR3 DNA sequence: TGTGCCAGCTCACAGTCGGGACAGGGCTCCGGAAACACCATATATTTT.

The chain recombines TRBV11-1 with TRBJ2-7; D not resolved. The germline V gene has CDR1 SGHAT and CDR2 FQDESV (reference sequence). V was trimmed by 2 bases and J by 1 base, leaving 6 bases between them. This CDR3 has 13 residues. CDR3 amino acids: CASSLLVSYEQYF. The CDR3 nucleotides read TGTGCCAGCAGCTTATTGGTATCCTACGAGCAGTACTTC.

This chain joins TRBV15 and TRBJ2-3; D gene ambiguous. The germline gives CDR1 LNHNV, CDR2 YYDKDF (reference sequence). CDR3 length: 14 amino acids. Trimming shortened V by 1 base and J by 1 base, and 6 bases separated the two germline ends. CDR3 sequence reads: CATSRGGGTDTQYF. CDR3 DNA: TGTGCCACCAGCAGAGGTGGGGGCACAGATACGCAGTATTTT.

The chain has TRBV28 and TRBJ1-2; TRBD1 aligns across 8 bases. The CDR3 totals 13 residues. Trimming cost V 4 bases and J 7 bases; bases outside gene matches: 5. The germline V gene has CDR1 MDHEN and CDR2 SYDVKM. The DNA for the CDR3 is TGTGCCAGCAGTTACGACAGGGGAACTGGCTACACCTTC. Encoded protein: CASSYDRGTGYTF.

The chain couples TRBV18 to TRBJ1-2; D is ambiguous. The V end lost 3 bases, the J end lost 8 bases, and 10 bases lay between the germline ends. This CDR3 has 12 residues. In germline, CDR1 is KGHSH, CDR2 LQKENI. CDR3 DNA: TGTGCCAGCTCACCTGACGCTCGCGGCTACACCTTC. Encoded protein: CASSPDARGYTF. The full variable domain, completed using reference TRBV18 and TRBJ1-2, is NAGVMQNPRHLVRRRGQEARLRCSPMKGHSHVYWYRQLPEEGLKFMVYLQKENIIDESGMPKERFSAEFPKEGPSILRIQQVVRGDSAAYFCASSPDARGYTFGSGTRLTVV.

The chain combines TRBV11-2 with TRBJ2-1; D is unclear. The CDR3 consists of 13 residues. Trimming removed 2 bases from V and 5 bases from J, with 7 bases in between. Germline lookup yields CDR1 SGHAT and CDR2 FQNNGV. CDR3 sequence (DNA): TGTGCCAGCAGCTTAAAGGTAAACAATGAGCAGTTCTTC. Translating gives CASSLKVNNEQFF.

The V gene is TRBV3-1 (or the pseudogene TRBV3-2), the J gene TRBJ1-3; 9 nucleotides align to TRBD1. CDR1 is LGHDT and CDR2 is YNNKEL in the germline V gene (reference sequence). V dropped 3 bases and J dropped 0; count of bases not matched to a gene: 3. The CDR3 sequence is 16 residues long. The CDR3 loop reads CASSHGQGSSGNTIYF. CDR3 nucleotides: TGTGCCAGCAGCCACGGACAGGGGAGCTCTGGAAACACCATATATTTT.

The chain recombines TRBV7-9 with TRBJ2-1; TRBD2 matches 10 bases. CDR1 and CDR2 (germline): SEHNR, FQNEAQ (reference sequence). Germline trimming cut 5 bases from V and 4 bases from J; bases unmatched to any gene: 8. This CDR3 region has 16 residues. The CDR3 sequence is CASSTPGLAVYNEQFF. CDR3 nucleotide sequence: TGTGCCAGCAGCACCCCCGGACTAGCGGTTTACAATGAGCAGTTCTTC.

The CDR3 DNA follows: TGCGCCAGCAGAGCGAACTCGAACTATGGCTACACCTTC. Amino acid sequence: CASRANSNYGYTF. The chain couples TRBV5-1 to TRBJ1-2; D is uncertain. There are 13 residues in the CDR3. The V end was cut by 5 bases, the J end by 2 bases, with 10 bases between. Germline V gene lookup returns CDR1 SGHRS and CDR2 YFSETQ.

The chain joins TRBV16 to TRBJ1-4; D gene ambiguous. This CDR3 has 12 amino acids. Trimming stripped 2 bases from V and 8 bases from J, with 6 bases between. CDR1 and CDR2 from the germline V gene are KGHSY and FQNENV. CDR3 DNA: TGTGCCAGCAGCCAACCGCCCGAAAAACTGTTTTTT. Translated, it gives CASSQPPEKLFF.

This clone was detected once. The V call is TRBV4-3, the J call TRBJ2-6; a possible D gene is TRBD1 (6 bases). The CDR3 totals 15 residues. V was trimmed by 4 bases and J by 0 bases, leaving 7 bases between them. The germline V gene has CDR1 LGHNA and CDR2 YSLEER. This CDR3 reads CASSLDSSGANVLTF. The DNA of the CDR3 is TGCGCCAGCAGCCTGGACAGCTCTGGGGCCAACGTCCTGACTTTC.

In the case of this clone: Since a much larger clone is just one base distant, this may be a read error. The V gene is TRBV5-6, the J gene TRBJ2-7; 9 bases match TRBD1. V shed 3 bases, J shed 1 base, and the junction held 2 bases outside the gene matches. This CDR3 region has 14 residues. CDR1 is SGHDT, CDR2 YYEEEE, per germline. CDR3 protein: CASSSGQGSYEQYF. In DNA form, the CDR3 reads TGTGCCAGCAGCTCGGGACAGGGATCCTACGAGCAGTACTTC.

This sequence joins TRBV28 and TRBJ1-3; D gene ambiguous. The CDR3 is 13 residues long. Per the germline V gene, CDR1 is MDHEN and CDR2 is SYDVKM. Trimming left V 8 bases short and J 0 bases short, with 8 bases between. CDR3 DNA sequence: TGTGCCAGCGCTGATCCCTCTGGAAACACCATATATTTT. This sequence encodes CASADPSGNTIYF. Full variable domain (missing parts from reference TRBV28 and TRBJ1-3): DVKVTQSSRYLVKRTGEKVFLECVQDMDHENMFWYRQDPGLGLRLIYFSYDVKMKEKGDIPEGYSVSREKKERFSLILESASTNQTSMYLCASADPSGNTIYFGEGSWLTVV.

This clone was seen just once. The CDR3 DNA reads TGTGCCAGCAGCTACGGCGCCCCCTCCTACGAGCAGTACTTC. The encoded protein is CASSYGAPSYEQYF. The chain employs TRBV5-6 and TRBJ2-7; no definite D call. Germline CDR1 and CDR2: SGHDT and YYEEEE. Trimming removed 3 bases from V and 0 bases from J, with 10 bases in between. This CDR3 spans 14 amino acids.

This chain links TRBV6-5 with TRBJ1-2, with D unresolved. CDR1 and CDR2 (germline): MNHEY, SVGAGI. V lost 6 bases and J lost 4, with 9 bases in between. The length of the CDR3 is 12 residues. As DNA, the CDR3 is TGTGCCAGCAGAGAGTCTGTCTATGGCTACACCTTC. Translating it yields CASRESVYGYTF.

J is TRBJ2-1 and V is TRBV7-2, with 8 positions matching TRBD2. The ends lost 4 bases at V and 3 bases at J; junction bases unmatched: 11. CDR1 SGHTA and CDR2 FQGNSA come from the germline V gene. The CDR3 has 17 residues. CDR3 amino acids: CASSSSLLAGYYNEQFF. CDR3 DNA sequence: TGTGCCAGCAGCTCCTCACTGCTAGCGGGCTACTACAATGAGCAGTTCTTC.

V and J are TRBV6-5 and TRBJ2-2; D may be TRBD1 or TRBD2 (5 bases each). Trimming pared 4 bases from V and 3 bases from J, leaving 9 bases between. The CDR3 covers 14 residues. Germline values: CDR1 MNHEY, CDR2 SVGAGI. DNA of the CDR3: TGTGCCAGCAGTTGGGGGACGGACACCGGGGAGCTGTTTTTT. The encoded protein is CASSWGTDTGELFF.

This chain links TRBV6-5 with TRBJ2-5; no definite D call. The CDR3 runs to 15 residues. V lost 0 bases, J lost 5 bases, and 13 bases lay in between. CDR1 MNHEY and CDR2 SVGAGI come from the germline V gene. CDR3: CASSYSFAGMETQYF. CDR3 nucleotide sequence: TGTGCCAGCAGTTACTCATTTGCCGGTATGGAGACCCAGTACTTC.

The J gene is TRBJ2-6, the V gene TRBV5-1; TRBD2 might be the D (5 bases). The CDR3 length is 19 residues. The V and J ends lost 0 bases and 0 bases respectively, with 16 bases between them. Germline V gene sequence: CDR1 SGHRS, CDR2 YFSETQ. The DNA of the CDR3 is TGCGCCAGCAGCTTGGGTCCGGGAAGTATAGGCTCTGGGGCCAACGTCCTGACTTTC. It is translated as CASSLGPGSIGSGANVLTF.

The chain couples TRBV5-5 to TRBJ1-5; no definite D call. The CDR3 extends over 12 amino acids. Trimming stripped 2 bases from V and 11 bases from J, with 11 bases between. CDR1 and CDR2 (germline): SGHKS, YYEKEE (reference sequence). Written as DNA, the CDR3 is TGTGCCAGCAGCTTTGTGGACGGGGCCCAGCATTTT. Translating gives CASSFVDGAQHF.

In its sample, this clone was seen a few times. V usage is TRBV30 and J usage is TRBJ2-2; 12 positions match TRBD1. Looked up from germline, CDR1 is GTSNPN and CDR2 is SVGIG (reference sequence). The ends lost 5 bases at V and 4 bases at J; junction bases unmatched: 8. CDR3 length: 16 residues. For the CDR3, the DNA is TGTGCCTGGGCCGGGACAGGGGGCATTATCACCGGGGAGCTGTTTTTT. Its translation: CAWAGTGGIITGELFF. The complete variable domain, with remaining parts taken from reference TRBV30 and TRBJ2-2, reads SQTIHQWPATLVQPVGSPLSLECTVEGTSNPNLYWYRQAAGRGLQLLFYSVGIGQISSEVPQNLSASRPQDRQFILSSKKLLLSDSGFYLCAWAGTGGIITGELFFGEGSRLTVL.

This chain connects TRBV2 to TRBJ1-4; D unresolved. Germline V gene lookup returns CDR1 SNHLY and CDR2 FYNNEI. The CDR3 sequence is 12 residues long. Trimming removed 0 bases from V and 14 bases from J, with 10 bases in between. The CDR3 nucleotides read TGTGCCAGCAGTGAAGCGCTTCTTGGTCTGTTTTTT. It yields the protein CASSEALLGLFF.

The chain is built from TRBV6-5 and TRBJ1-2; 7 bases line up with TRBD1. The ends lost 4 bases at V and 1 base at J; junction bases unmatched: 6. From germline, CDR1 is MNHEY and CDR2 SVGAGI. The CDR3 is 15 residues long. The CDR3 spells CASSSRQGFNYGYTF. As DNA, the CDR3 is TGTGCCAGCAGTTCTCGACAGGGATTTAACTATGGCTACACCTTC.

This clone has just one count. The chain recombines TRBV5-1 with TRBJ1-2; no reliable D call. The V end was cut by 5 bases, the J end by 5 bases, with 13 bases between. The CDR3 covers 13 residues. Germline CDR1 reads SGHRS; CDR2 reads YFSETQ. Here the CDR3 DNA reads TGCGCCAGCAGTAGCGGATTTGGTTATGGCTACACCTTC. It encodes CASSSGFGYGYTF.